This T cell receptor (beta chain) stems from a study of blood T cell repertoires in COVID-19. At the level of the study: PBMCs, B-cell-depleted T cells, or T cells were the source of the cDNA or gDNA that made up the material.

The repertoire was sequenced with immunoSEQ multiplex PCR; TCRdb's copy has only in-frame clones and lacks some. The profile shows 200,000 to 250,000 clones, approximately 90% of them singletons. Germline V gene sequence: CDR1 SGHDT, CDR2 YYEEEE. V gave up 3 bases and J gave up 1 base; unmatched junction bases: 4. This CDR3 spans 15 amino acids. This clone was seen more than once but under ten times. V is TRBV5-6 and J is TRBJ2-3, with 8 positions matching TRBD2. Sequenced sample: peripheral blood. The receptor's source is a woman between 50 and 59 years old with COVID-19, enrolled during active disease. The CDR3 spells CASSSPAGGTDTQYF. CDR3 nucleotide sequence: TGTGCCAGCAGCTCCCCAGCGGGGGGCACAGATACGCAGTATTTT.